This T cell receptor beta chain was sequenced for a study of T-cell memory formation after mild COVID-19. This CDR3 has 15 amino acids. Germline V CDR1 and CDR2: LGHNA, YSLEER. The V gene lost 0 bases and the J gene lost 4 bases, with 12 bases spanning the gap. TCRdb itself ran the 5' RACE reads through MiXCR, one entry per CDR3 protein. The sample consists of roughly 150,000 distinct CDR3 sequences, around 14% of them appearing once. The chain recombines TRBV4-3 with TRBJ2-5; D is possibly TRBD2 (5 bases). The sample was PBMCs or a T cell subset sorted from them (not recorded which). The clonotype was recovered from an adult woman who had mild COVID-19 (a few samples of this study predate the infection). Cell type and time point are not known. This CDR3 is CASSQDLRELETQYF. The CDR3 DNA reads TGCGCCAGCAGCCAAGATTTGAGGGAGTTAGAGACCCAGTACTTC.